Listed below are T cell receptor beta chains from one sample, sequenced in a study of T cells after yellow fever vaccination. TCRdb passed the 5' RACE reads through MiXCR, listing each CDR3 protein once. The sample shows under 550,000 distinct CDR3 sequences, about a fifth of them seen only once. Sequenced material: PBMCs, taken approximately 20 days after the first yellow fever vaccination. Receptors were obtained from a man younger than 30 who received the YFV17D yellow fever vaccine. Each CDR3 is given with its conserved first and last residue. A D gene is named only where the DNA matches it firmly. For some rows the clone size is stated as once, few or many, or as a class when expanded; others skip it.

many,TRBJ2-3,NA,TRBV7-9,TGTGCCAGCAGCTTTGGGGGAACAGATACGCAGTATTTT,CASSFGGTDTQYF
NA,TRBJ1-3,TRBD1,TRBV2,TGTGCCAGCAGAGCGACAGGGTCTGGAAACACCATATATTTT,CASRATGSGNTIYF
NA,TRBJ2-2,NA,TRBV29-1,TGCAGCGGTTGGCTCACCGGGGAGCTGTTTTTT,CSGWLTGELFF
NA,TRBJ1-2,TRBD1,TRBV25-1,TGTGCCAGCAGTGAGGACAGGGGGGCTAACTATGGCTACACCTTC,CASSEDRGANYGYTF
few,TRBJ1-5,TRBD1,TRBV10-3,TGTGCCATCACTCCCTTTTGGGACAGGAGTTGCAATCAGCCCCAGCATTTT,CAITPFWDRSCNQPQHF
NA,TRBJ1-4,NA,TRBV12-3/TRBV12-4,TGTGCCAGCAGTCCCTCTCGGGGCCGAAGGTTGAAACTGTTTTTT,CASSPSRGRRLKLFF
few,TRBJ2-1,NA,TRBV6-5,TGTGCCAGCAGTTACGGGCAGCTCTCCAATGAGCAGTTCTTC,CASSYGQLSNEQFF
NA,TRBJ2-1,NA,TRBV6-2/TRBV6-3,TGTGCCAGCCTAGAAGACCCAACTTACTACAATGAGCAGTTCTTC,CASLEDPTYYNEQFF
few,TRBJ2-3,NA,TRBV6-2/TRBV6-3,TGTGCCAGCAGCTCGGGCGGGGCCCAGACGGATACGCAGTATTTT,CASSSGGAQTDTQYF
NA,TRBJ2-5,TRBD2,TRBV7-9,TGTGCCAGCAAGACTAGCGGGGCCCAAGAGACCCAGTACTTC,CASKTSGAQETQYF
NA,TRBJ1-1,NA,TRBV12-3/TRBV12-4,TGTGCCAGCAGTTTCCTGGGTGTAACAATTGAAGCTTTCTTT,CASSFLGVTIEAFF
few,TRBJ2-4,TRBD1,TRBV10-3,TGTGCCATCAGTAAAACAGGGGGCGGGGAGGACATTCAGTACTTC,CAISKTGGGEDIQYF
few,TRBJ1-1,NA,TRBV4-1,TGCGCCAGCAGCCCGGTGGGCAGGGAAAAAGCTTTCTTT,CASSPVGREKAFF
NA,TRBJ2-2,NA,TRBV12-3/TRBV12-4,TGTCCCAGCAGAGAGTTGGCCGGGGAGCTGTTTTTT,CPSRELAGELFF
few,TRBJ2-3,NA,TRBV20-1,TGCAGTGTCGGTCCCGGGTTGGATACGCAGTATTTT,CSVGPGLDTQYF
few,TRBJ1-3,NA,TRBV7-3,TGTGCCTTCTACCCGGCTGGAAACACCATATATTTT,CAFYPAGNTIYF
NA,TRBJ2-7,NA,TRBV7-9,TGTGCCAGCAGCCGGAGTAACTACGAGCAGTACTTC,CASSRSNYEQYF
NA,TRBJ1-2,TRBD1,TRBV20-1,TGCAGTGCTAGAGATGGGGGGACAGCATATGGCTACACCTTC,CSARDGGTAYGYTF
NA,TRBJ1-3,NA,TRBV6-5,TGTGCCAGCAGTTACGGACATGGAAACACCATATATTTT,CASSYGHGNTIYF
NA,TRBJ2-3,NA,TRBV5-5,TGTGCCAGCAGCCGAAGGGAGGGGGCGCAAGATACGCAGTATTTT,CASSRREGAQDTQYF
NA,TRBJ2-3,NA,TRBV4-3,TGCGCCAGCAGCCAAGATCGTAATGGCAGGGTTAGCACAGATACGCAGTATTTT,CASSQDRNGRVSTDTQYF
few,TRBJ2-3,NA,TRBV10-2,TGCGCCAGCAGTGATTACCCCTCTCCGGCGGATACGCAGTATTTT,CASSDYPSPADTQYF
few,TRBJ2-1,NA,TRBV15,TGTGCCACCAGCGGACGACTTGAGAATGAGCAGTTCTTC,CATSGRLENEQFF
few,TRBJ2-2,NA,TRBV11-2,TGTGCCAGCTCTCTAATCCGGGGCCTAGGGGCCGGGGAGCTGTTTTTT,CASSLIRGLGAGELFF
NA,TRBJ1-1,NA,TRBV14,TGTGCCAGCAGCCGCGCAGGGCTGCTGAACACTGAAGCTTTCTTT,CASSRAGLLNTEAFF
few,TRBJ2-7,NA,TRBV6-5,TGTGCCAGCAGTTACACGGGGAACGAGCAGTACTTC,CASSYTGNEQYF